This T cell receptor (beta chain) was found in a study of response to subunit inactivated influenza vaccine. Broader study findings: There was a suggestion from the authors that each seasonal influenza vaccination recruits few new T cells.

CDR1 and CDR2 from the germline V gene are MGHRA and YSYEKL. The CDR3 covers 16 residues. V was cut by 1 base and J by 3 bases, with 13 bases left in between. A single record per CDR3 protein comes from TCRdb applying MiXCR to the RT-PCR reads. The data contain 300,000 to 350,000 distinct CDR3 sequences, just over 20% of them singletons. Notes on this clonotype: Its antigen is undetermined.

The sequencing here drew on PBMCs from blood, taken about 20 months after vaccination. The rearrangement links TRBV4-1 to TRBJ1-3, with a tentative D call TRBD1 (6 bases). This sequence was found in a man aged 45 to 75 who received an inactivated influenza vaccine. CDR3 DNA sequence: TGCGCCAGCAGCCAAGTTTGGGGGGCTAATGGAAACACCATATATTTT. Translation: CASSQVWGANGNTIYF.